This TCR beta chain was sequenced for a study of T cell repertoires in cytomegalovirus infection. Overall study results and limits: Identification of carriers of CMV plus the relevant HLA was achieved through cumulative public TCR beta family frequency.

MiXCR, applied by TCRdb to the reads, yields one record per CDR3 protein. The table has about 490,000 distinct CDR3 sequences, 15% to 20% seen once. In this sample, this clonotype turned up many times. Its antigen is currently unknown. V was trimmed by 0 bases and J by 0 bases, leaving 5 bases between them. CDR1 SEHNR and CDR2 FQNEAQ come from the germline V gene (reference sequence). The CDR3 sequence is 14 residues long. The origin of this receptor is a human donor in good health (CMV status not recorded). Some clones in this sample may be carry-over from other donors' samples. This rearrangement joins TRBV7-9 to TRBJ1-2, with D hard to call. The source material was CD8+ T cells from PBMCs. CDR3 sequence reads: CASSLAAANYGYTF. CDR3 DNA: TGTGCCAGCAGCTTAGCGGCAGCTAACTATGGCTACACCTTC.